One and the same sample provided the 23 T cell receptor beta chains below, sequenced in a study of T cell responses to AZD1222 COVID-19 vaccine. Method: immunoSEQ multiplex PCR; TCRdb's copy keeps in-frame clones and lacks some. The data show about 85,000 clones, with about 90% seen just once and roughly 15% held by the top ten. Sequencing was performed on peripheral blood, taken on day 0 of AZD1222 vaccination. The receptors stem from an adult in good health.

The chain combines TRBV27 with TRBJ1-2; D perhaps matches TRBD1 (6 bases). CDR3 length: 15 residues. Trimming took off 5 bases at V and 1 base at J, with 14 bases between the two ends. CDR1 and CDR2 from the germline V gene are MNHEY and SMNVEV (reference sequence). CDR3 DNA: TGTGCCAGCAGTAAGCAAGACAGGCTTAACTATGGCTACACCTTC. This sequence encodes CASSKQDRLNYGYTF.

CDR3 sequence: CASSYPADRAHQPQHF. The CDR3 DNA is TGTGCCAGCAGTTATCCAGCGGACAGGGCCCATCAGCCCCAGCATTTT. This chain joins TRBV6-9 and TRBJ1-5; 8 nucleotides line up with TRBD1. The V gene end was trimmed by 2 bases and the J gene end by 5 bases; junction bases not matched to a gene: 8. Germline lookup yields CDR1 MNHGY and CDR2 SVAAGI. The CDR3 is 16 residues long.

V usage is TRBV28 and J usage is TRBJ1-2, with a tentative D call TRBD1 (5 bases). Trimming stripped 1 base from V and 2 bases from J, with 14 bases between. Germline values: CDR1 MDHEN, CDR2 SYDVKM. The CDR3 loop spans 16 amino acids. CDR3 coding DNA: TGTGCCAGCAGTTTATATCCGGGCAGGGCAAACTATGGCTACACCTTC. It translates to CASSLYPGRANYGYTF.

The chain is built from TRBV10-3 and TRBJ2-3, with D uncertain. Germline V gene lookup returns CDR1 ENHRY and CDR2 SYGVKD. V lost 4 bases and J 4 bases, leaving 3 bases between the germline ends. The CDR3 contains 11 residues. The CDR3 here is CAISAADTQYF. The CDR3 DNA sequence: TGTGCCATCAGTGCCGCAGATACGCAGTATTTT.

This chain uses TRBV6-5 with TRBJ2-7; the match to TRBD2 covers 8 bases. The CDR3 consists of 15 residues. Trimming removed 6 bases from V and 7 bases from J; junction bases left unmatched: 14. Germline V lookup: CDR1 MNHEY, CDR2 SVGAGI. In DNA, the CDR3 is TGTGCCAGCAGCCACGGGGTTAGCGGGATGGAAGAGCAGTACTTC. Its translation is CASSHGVSGMEEQYF.

V usage is TRBV7-9 and J usage is TRBJ1-2; D is perhaps TRBD1 (5 bases). Trimming shortened V by 2 bases and J by 4 bases, and 8 bases separated the two germline ends. CDR1 is SEHNR, CDR2 FQNEAQ, per germline (reference sequence). This CDR3 comprises 13 residues. CDR3 DNA sequence: TGTGCCAGCAGCTTAATAGGGGTCTATGGCTACACCTTC. It encodes CASSLIGVYGYTF.

This clone was counted between two and nine times. DNA for the CDR3: TGTGCCAGCAGTTTATCGAGCCCTCGACTAGCGGGAGGGCCGGGGTACAATGAGCAGTTCTTC. This encodes CASSLSSPRLAGGPGYNEQFF. The V call is TRBV28, the J call TRBJ2-1; 14 nucleotides line up with TRBD2. Germline CDR1 MDHEN, CDR2 SYDVKM. The ends lost 1 base at V and 4 bases at J; junction bases unmatched: 15. This CDR3 is built from 21 residues.

The chain is built from TRBV27 and TRBJ1-2, with D tentatively TRBD1 (6 bases). Germline V lookup: CDR1 MNHEY, CDR2 SMNVEV (reference sequence). The V and J ends lost 5 bases and 5 bases respectively, with 21 bases between them. CDR3 length equals 16 residues. The chain's CDR3 is CASSPTRRQAYYGYTF. CDR3 nucleotide sequence: TGTGCCAGCAGTCCTACCCGAAGACAGGCCTATTATGGCTACACCTTC.

This chain uses TRBV7-9 with TRBJ1-5, with a possible D match to TRBD1 (5 bases). The CDR3 consists of 14 residues. CDR1 and CDR2 (germline): SEHNR, FQNEAQ (reference sequence). V lost 4 bases and J lost 6, with 13 bases in between. For the CDR3, the DNA is TGTGCCAGCAGCTCACTGGGGGAAAGTCAGCCCCAGCATTTT. Protein: CASSSLGESQPQHF.

The CDR3 region has the DNA TGTGCCACCAGACAGGGAAACTACAATGAGCAGTTCTTC. Residues: CATRQGNYNEQFF. The rearrangement uses TRBV24-1 and TRBJ2-1; the D gene is possibly TRBD1 (6 bases). CDR3 length: 13 residues. Germline-derived CDR1 and CDR2 are KGHDR and SFDVKD. Trimming removed 7 bases from V and 3 bases from J, with 9 bases in between.

The chain employs TRBV12-3 or TRBV12-4 and TRBJ1-1; a weak D match, TRBD1 (5 bases). V was cut by 5 bases and J by 2 bases, with 6 bases left in between. CDR3 length equals 12 residues. The CDR3 DNA reads as TGTGCCAGCAGTGACAGTAACACTGAAGCTTTCTTT. Translating gives CASSDSNTEAFF.

The chain joins TRBV19 to TRBJ1-6; no clear D gene. Germline CDR1 is LNHDA and CDR2 is SQIVND (reference sequence). V lost 5 bases and J lost 3, with 20 bases in between. This CDR3 has 18 residues. The CDR3 DNA follows: TGTGCCAGTAGTCCGCGGACCGCTGCCGGGAACTATAATTCACCCCTCCACTTT. Its translation: CASSPRTAAGNYNSPLHF.

This chain's CDR3 is CASSLDGTSLGETQYF. The CDR3 DNA reads as TGTGCCAGCAGCTTAGATGGGACTAGTCTCGGTGAGACCCAGTACTTC. This rearrangement joins TRBV11-2 to TRBJ2-5; 8 bases align to TRBD2. The CDR3 has 16 amino acids. Trimming at V came to 0 bases and at J to 5 bases, leaving 8 bases not matched to a gene. The V gene's germline CDR1 is SGHAT and CDR2 FQNNGV.

The V call is TRBV5-1, the J call TRBJ2-7; 11 bases map to TRBD1. Germline loops: CDR1 SGHRS, CDR2 YFSETQ. This CDR3 region has 15 residues. The junction had 5 bases not matched to a gene; V was cut back by 4 bases and J by 2 bases. The DNA for the CDR3 is TGCGCCAGCAGCCTGGGGACAGGGGGAACCTACGAGCAGTACTTC. Translated, it gives CASSLGTGGTYEQYF.

This rearrangement joins TRBV7-8 to TRBJ1-5; possible D gene TRBD1, 5 bases. The ends were cut back, 5 bases at V and 3 bases at J, with 20 bases in the middle. The CDR3 consists of 17 residues. Per germline, CDR1 SGHVS and CDR2 FQNEAQ. The CDR3 region has the DNA TGTGCCAGCAGCCTAGAGGATAACCCGACAGTCAATCAGCCCCAGCATTTT. Amino acids: CASSLEDNPTVNQPQHF.

This sequence joins TRBV23-1 and TRBJ2-2; 10 bases map to TRBD1. TRBV23-1 is an ORF, and what it does is uncertain. Trimming at V came to 2 bases and at J to 3 bases, leaving 6 bases not matched to a gene. The CDR3 loop spans 17 amino acids. The CDR3 loop is CASSQHGQGDHTGELFF. CDR3 nucleotides: TGCGCCAGCAGTCAACACGGACAGGGGGACCACACCGGGGAGCTGTTTTTT.

The chain combines TRBV29-1 with TRBJ2-7, with D possibly being TRBD2 (6 bases). The CDR3 totals 15 residues. The V gene lost 7 bases and the J gene lost 2 bases, with 21 bases spanning the gap. Germline values: CDR1 SQVTM, CDR2 ANQGSEA. The CDR3 region is CSASLEGKPAYEQYF. The CDR3 bases are TGCAGCGCCTCCCTGGAGGGGAAACCGGCCTACGAGCAGTACTTC.

The chain carries TRBV10-3 and TRBJ2-6; 11 bases map to TRBD1. Germline V CDR1 and CDR2: ENHRY, SYGVKD. V was clipped by 10 bases and J by 2 bases; unmatched bases: 7. The CDR3 totals 16 residues. This CDR3 reads CATFGQGAPGANVLTF. CDR3 DNA sequence: TGTGCCACCTTCGGACAGGGGGCCCCTGGGGCCAACGTCCTGACTTTC.

J is TRBJ2-1 and V is TRBV18; D gene uncertain. This CDR3 contains 15 residues. Germline V CDR1 and CDR2: KGHSH, LQKENI. The V and J ends lost 2 bases and 5 bases respectively, with 13 bases between them. The CDR3 coding sequence is TGTGCCAGCTCACCAGCGGCGAATTTCGACAATGAGCAGTTCTTC. This gives the protein CASSPAANFDNEQFF.

The chain recombines TRBV19 with TRBJ1-6; D call uncertain. Trimming stripped 3 bases from V and 0 bases from J, with 12 bases between. The CDR3 sequence is 17 residues long. Per germline, CDR1 LNHDA and CDR2 SQIVND (reference sequence). CDR3 nucleotides: TGTGCCAGTAGTATCGCTACCGGCAGCTCCTATAATTCACCCCTCCACTTT. This encodes CASSIATGSSYNSPLHF.

This chain links TRBV3-1 (or the pseudogene TRBV3-2) with TRBJ1-2, with 7 nucleotides matching TRBD1. Per the germline V gene, CDR1 is LGHDT and CDR2 is YNNKEL (reference sequence). The CDR3 length is 16 residues. Germline trimming cut 1 base from V and 4 bases from J; bases unmatched to any gene: 9. The DNA for the CDR3 is TGTGCCAGCAGCCAAGTCCCGGGACAGACGCCCTATGGCTACACCTTC. Its translation: CASSQVPGQTPYGYTF.

This sequence joins TRBV15 and TRBJ2-2, with 7 nucleotides matching TRBD1. The CDR3 has 15 residues. Germline-derived CDR1 and CDR2 are LNHNV and YYDKDF (reference sequence). The J segment lost 3 bases and the V segment lost 6 bases, leaving 7 bases of the junction unmatched. The CDR3 spells CATSTRGRDTGELFF. As DNA, the CDR3 is TGTGCCACCAGTACAAGGGGGCGAGACACCGGGGAGCTGTTTTTT.

The chain couples TRBV5-1 to TRBJ1-1; unclear D gene. Between the trimmed V and J ends, which lost 2 bases and 3 bases, there was a span of 14 bases. CDR1 SGHRS and CDR2 YFSETQ come from the germline V gene. CDR3 length: 15 residues. CDR3 region: CASSFGGKRDTEAFF. The CDR3 DNA is TGCGCCAGCAGCTTTGGAGGGAAGCGCGACACTGAAGCTTTCTTT.